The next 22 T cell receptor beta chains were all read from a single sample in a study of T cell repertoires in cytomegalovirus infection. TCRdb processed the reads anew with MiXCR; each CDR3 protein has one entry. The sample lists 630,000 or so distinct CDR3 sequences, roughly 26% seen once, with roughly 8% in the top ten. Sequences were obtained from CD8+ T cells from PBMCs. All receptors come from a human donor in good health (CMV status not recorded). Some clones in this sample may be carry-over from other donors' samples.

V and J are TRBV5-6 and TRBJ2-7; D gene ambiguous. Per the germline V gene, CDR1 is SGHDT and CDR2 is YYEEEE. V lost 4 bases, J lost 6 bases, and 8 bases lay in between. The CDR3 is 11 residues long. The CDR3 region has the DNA TGTGCCAGCAGCCGGTCGTTCGAGCAGTACTTC. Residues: CASSRSFEQYF.

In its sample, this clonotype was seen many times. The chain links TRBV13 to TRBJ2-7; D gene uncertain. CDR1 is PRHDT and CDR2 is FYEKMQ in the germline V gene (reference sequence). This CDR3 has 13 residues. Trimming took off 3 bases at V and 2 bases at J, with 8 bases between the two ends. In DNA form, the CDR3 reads TGTGCCAGCAGCTTCCGGCAAGCCTACGAGCAGTACGTC. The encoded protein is CASSFRQAYEQYV.

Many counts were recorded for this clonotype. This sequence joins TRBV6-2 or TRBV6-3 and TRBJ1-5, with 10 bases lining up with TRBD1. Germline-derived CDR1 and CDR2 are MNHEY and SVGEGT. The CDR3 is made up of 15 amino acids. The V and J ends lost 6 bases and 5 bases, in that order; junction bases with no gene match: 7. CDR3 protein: CASRVDRGYDQPQHF. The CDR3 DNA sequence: TGTGCCAGCAGGGTGGACAGGGGGTACGATCAGCCCCAGCATTTT.

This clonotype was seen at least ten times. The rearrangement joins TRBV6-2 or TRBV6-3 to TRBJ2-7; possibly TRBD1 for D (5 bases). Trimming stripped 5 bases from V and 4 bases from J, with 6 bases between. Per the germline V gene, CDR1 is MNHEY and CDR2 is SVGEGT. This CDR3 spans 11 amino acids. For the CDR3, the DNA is TGTGCCAGCAGTGGGGCGTACGAGCAGTACGTC. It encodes CASSGAYEQYV.

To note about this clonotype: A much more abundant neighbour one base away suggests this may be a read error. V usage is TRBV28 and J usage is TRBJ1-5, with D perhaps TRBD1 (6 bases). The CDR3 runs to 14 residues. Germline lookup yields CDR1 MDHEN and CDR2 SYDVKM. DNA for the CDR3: TGTGTCAGCACCCGACAGGTTGTCAATCAGCCCCAGCATTTT. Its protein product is CVSTRQVVNQPQHF.

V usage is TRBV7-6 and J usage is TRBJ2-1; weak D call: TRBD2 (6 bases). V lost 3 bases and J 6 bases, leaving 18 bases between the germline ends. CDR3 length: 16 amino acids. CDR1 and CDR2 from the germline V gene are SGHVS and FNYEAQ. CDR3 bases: TGTGCCAGCAGCTTCCACGGAGGGGCGAGGGGCAATGAGCAGTTCTTC. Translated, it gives CASSFHGGARGNEQFF.

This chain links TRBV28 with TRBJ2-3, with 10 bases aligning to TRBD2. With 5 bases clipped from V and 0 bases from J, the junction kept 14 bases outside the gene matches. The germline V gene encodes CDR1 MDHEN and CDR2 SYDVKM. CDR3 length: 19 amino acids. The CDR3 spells CASSPPRRSGGPSTDTQYF. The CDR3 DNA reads TGTGCCAGCAGTCCCCCAAGGCGTAGCGGGGGGCCAAGCACAGATACGCAGTATTTT.

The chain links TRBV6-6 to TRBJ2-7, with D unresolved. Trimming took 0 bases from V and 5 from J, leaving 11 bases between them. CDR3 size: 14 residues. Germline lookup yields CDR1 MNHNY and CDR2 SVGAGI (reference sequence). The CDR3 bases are TGTGCCAGCAGTTACTCGTTTGTCTCGGACGAGCAGTACTTC. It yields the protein CASSYSFVSDEQYF.

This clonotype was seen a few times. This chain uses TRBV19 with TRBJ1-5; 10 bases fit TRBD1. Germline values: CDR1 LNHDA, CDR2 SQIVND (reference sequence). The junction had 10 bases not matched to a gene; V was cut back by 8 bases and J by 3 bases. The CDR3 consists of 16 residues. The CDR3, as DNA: TGTGCCAGTGGGAAGGAAGGACAGGGGGTCAATCAGCCCCAGCATTTT. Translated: CASGKEGQGVNQPQHF.

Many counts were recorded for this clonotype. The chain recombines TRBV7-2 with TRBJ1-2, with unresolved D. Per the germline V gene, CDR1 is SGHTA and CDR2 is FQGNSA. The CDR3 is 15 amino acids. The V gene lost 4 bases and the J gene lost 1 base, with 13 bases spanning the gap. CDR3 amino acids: CASSWWLTFNYGYTF. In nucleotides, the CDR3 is TGTGCCAGCAGCTGGTGGCTGACATTTAACTATGGCTACACCTTC.

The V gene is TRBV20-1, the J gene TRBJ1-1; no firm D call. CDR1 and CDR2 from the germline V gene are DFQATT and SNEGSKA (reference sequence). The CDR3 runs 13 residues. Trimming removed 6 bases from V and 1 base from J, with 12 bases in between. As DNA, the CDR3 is TGCAGTGCCCTCTTTCTTACGAACACTGAAGCTTTCTTT. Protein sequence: CSALFLTNTEAFF.

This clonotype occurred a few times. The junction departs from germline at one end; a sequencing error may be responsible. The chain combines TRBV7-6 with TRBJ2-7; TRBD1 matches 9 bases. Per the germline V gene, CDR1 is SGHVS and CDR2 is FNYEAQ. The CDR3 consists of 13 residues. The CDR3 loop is CASSSGTGLEQYF. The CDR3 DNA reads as TGTGCTAGCAGCTCCGGGACAGGGCTCGAGCAGTACTTC.

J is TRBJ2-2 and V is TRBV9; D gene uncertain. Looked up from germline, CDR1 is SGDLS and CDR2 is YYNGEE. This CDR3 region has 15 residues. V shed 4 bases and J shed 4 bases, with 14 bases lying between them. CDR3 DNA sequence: TGTGCCAGCAGCCCTCTAGAGGTGGGCACCGGGGAGCTGTTTTTT. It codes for CASSPLEVGTGELFF.

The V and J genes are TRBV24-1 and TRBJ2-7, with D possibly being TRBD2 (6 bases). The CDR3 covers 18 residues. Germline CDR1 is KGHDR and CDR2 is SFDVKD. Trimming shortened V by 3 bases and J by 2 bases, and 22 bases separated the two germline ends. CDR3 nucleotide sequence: TGTGCCACCAGTGATCCCCGGGGACTGGAGGAGATTACCTACGAGCAGTACTTC. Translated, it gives CATSDPRGLEEITYEQYF.

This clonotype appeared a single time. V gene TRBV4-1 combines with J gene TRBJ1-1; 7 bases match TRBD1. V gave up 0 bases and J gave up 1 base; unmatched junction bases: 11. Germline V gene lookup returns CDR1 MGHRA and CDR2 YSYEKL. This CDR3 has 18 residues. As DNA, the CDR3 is TGCGCCAGCAGCCAAGAATTCCCCTCCGAGGGGGCGAACACTGAAGCTTTCTTT. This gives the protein CASSQEFPSEGANTEAFF.

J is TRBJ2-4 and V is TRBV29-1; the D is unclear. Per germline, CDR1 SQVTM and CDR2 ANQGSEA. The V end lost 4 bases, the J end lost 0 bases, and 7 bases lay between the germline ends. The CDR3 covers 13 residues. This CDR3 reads CSVVDSAKNIQYF. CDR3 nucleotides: TGCAGCGTTGTAGACTCAGCCAAAAACATTCAGTACTTC.

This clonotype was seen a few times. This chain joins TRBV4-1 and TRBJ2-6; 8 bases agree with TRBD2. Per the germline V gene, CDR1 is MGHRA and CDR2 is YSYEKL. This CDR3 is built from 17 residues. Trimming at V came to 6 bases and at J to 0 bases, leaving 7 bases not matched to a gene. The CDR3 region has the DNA TGCGCCAGCAGTCGGGAGGGAGGTACCTCTGGGGCCAACGTCCTGACTTTC. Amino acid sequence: CASSREGGTSGANVLTF.

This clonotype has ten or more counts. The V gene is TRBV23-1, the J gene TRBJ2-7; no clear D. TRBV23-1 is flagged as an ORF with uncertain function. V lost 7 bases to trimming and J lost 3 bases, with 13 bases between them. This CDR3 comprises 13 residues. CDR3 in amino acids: CASINIGVYEQYV. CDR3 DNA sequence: TGCGCCAGCATAAATATTGGAGTCTACGAGCAGTACGTC.

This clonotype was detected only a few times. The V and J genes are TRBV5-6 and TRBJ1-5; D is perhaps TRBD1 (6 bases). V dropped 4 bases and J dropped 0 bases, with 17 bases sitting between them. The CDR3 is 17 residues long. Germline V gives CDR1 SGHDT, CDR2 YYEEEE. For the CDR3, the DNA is TGTGCCAGCAGCCATTTTACAGGGACAAATAGCAATCAGCCCCAGCATTTT. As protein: CASSHFTGTNSNQPQHF.

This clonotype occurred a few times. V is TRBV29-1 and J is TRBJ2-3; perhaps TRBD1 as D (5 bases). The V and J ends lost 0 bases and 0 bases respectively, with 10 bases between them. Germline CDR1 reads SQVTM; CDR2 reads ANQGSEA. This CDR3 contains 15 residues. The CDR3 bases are TGCAGCGTTGAAGATCCGTACAGGAGCACAGATACGCAGTATTTT. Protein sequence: CSVEDPYRSTDTQYF.

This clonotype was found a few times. Here the CDR3 DNA reads TGTGCCAGCAGTCGACAGGGTTATAATGAAAAACTGTTTTTT. Encoded protein: CASSRQGYNEKLFF. The genes are TRBV2 and TRBJ1-4; the match to TRBD1 covers 7 bases. V was pared by 5 bases and J by 4 bases, with 4 bases of the junction left unmatched. The CDR3 length is 14 residues. The germline gives CDR1 SNHLY, CDR2 FYNNEI.

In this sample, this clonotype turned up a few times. CDR3 amino acids: CASSYSKAGGSYEQYF. The CDR3 coding sequence is TGTGCCAGCAGTTACTCGAAAGCGGGGGGCTCCTACGAGCAGTACTTC. The V gene is TRBV6-5, the J gene TRBJ2-7; 9 bases map to TRBD2. V shed 0 bases and J 0 bases; nucleotides not matched to a gene: 3. Germline V gives CDR1 MNHEY, CDR2 SVGAGI. The CDR3 loop spans 16 amino acids.